The source of this TCR beta chain is a study of technical replicates of blood from four donors. TCRdb keeps only in-frame clones here, not all; method: immunoSEQ multiplex PCR. The sample includes approximately 77,000 clones, under 95% of them seen just once. V lost 6 bases and J lost 2, with 4 bases in between. The CDR3 sequence is 11 residues long. Germline CDR1 is MNHEY and CDR2 is SVGAGI. The J gene is TRBJ2-5, the V gene TRBV6-5; D is undetermined. The sequenced material came from T cells isolated from PBMCs. This TCR was recovered from a human donor in good health. CDR3 nucleotide sequence: TGTGCCAGCAGCCATCAAGAGACCCAGTACTTC. Its translation is CASSHQETQYF.